A selection of T cell receptor beta chains follows, all from one sample in a study of blood T cell repertoires in COVID-19. Only in-frame clones appear in the TCRdb table, and some are missing; sequencing was by immunoSEQ multiplex PCR. In the table there are 250,000 to 350,000 clones, approximately 83% of which are singletons. Sample: peripheral blood. The receptors stem from a person aged 70 to 85 with COVID-19, enrolled during active disease. Both conserved end residues are part of each CDR3.

v_call cdr3_length cdr3_aa
TRBV7-6 15 CASSPFLGAPDTQYF
TRBV5-8 14 CASSLGLALDEQFF
TRBV7-2 13 CASSVDGSNEQFF
TRBV27 15 CASSRGTAVGGELFF
TRBV19 17 CASSPRDRGRGNQPQHF
TRBV5-5 14 CASSFDDRNYGYTF
TRBV5-1 16 CASSPDRQGDNSPLHF
TRBV3-1/TRBV3-2 14 CASSQGPGTDTQYF
TRBV28 16 CASRFQGAGVNQPQHF
TRBV6-5 16 CASSYGRASGANVLTF
TRBV6-5 15 CASSYRWGEGEKLFF
TRBV3-1/TRBV3-2 14 CASSPGLATDTQYF
TRBV4-1 17 CASSHGLAQSSYNEQFF
TRBV29-1 14 CSVGVSGATYGYTF
TRBV5-8 16 CASSLVPDPRIYGYTF
TRBV4-1 15 CASSQAQGGNEKLFF
TRBV28 14 CASSFRGNTGELFF
TRBV6-5 15 CASGAEGAGNEKLFF
TRBV7-2 16 CASSLRQDHNTGELFF
TRBV9 13 CASSVEGGPPLHF
TRBV28 13 CASGAGAYNEQFF
TRBV2 14 CATDDRGLVNEQFF
TRBV4-2 15 CASSQGQTGSYEQYF
TRBV5-4 15 CASSLSGGGADTQYF
TRBV24-1 14 CATQRCDRVETQYF
TRBV28 15 CASSLNPRNTGELFF
TRBV19 15 CASSTGRGKNSPLHF
TRBV12-3/TRBV12-4 13 CASSRPTGFGYTF
TRBV19 13 CASSPPGPYEQYF
TRBV9 14 CASSGYRGRTEAFF
TRBV19 13 CASSTTRSTEAFF
TRBV28 15 CASPQTDSSGNTIYF
TRBV6-6 16 CASSKSTGSNNEKLFF
TRBV11-3 15 CASSYTGAYTGELFF
TRBV29-1 14 CSVVNRQGNDEQYF
TRBV7-9 11 CASSLGARPFF
TRBV28 15 CASHLTQGSNQPQHF
TRBV19 11 CASSRGAEAFF
TRBV24-1 15 CATSESGPLNQPQHF
TRBV5-6 16 CASSFLSSGQGGGYTF
TRBV6-6 15 CASSVTSGGEDTQYF
TRBV11-2 15 CASNFWRGGAETQYF
TRBV7-6 12 CASSSRNGVQYF
TRBV5-8 15 CASSPGQSDNTEAFF
TRBV6-2/TRBV6-3 15 CASSYSTGAVGELFF
TRBV6-5 15 CASRPTTGGHTEAFF
TRBV19 14 CASSSGELTDTQYF
TRBV23-1 17 CASSHAGTGSGANVLTF
TRBV6-4 22 CASSDSRVPGFLSHYTFYEQYF
TRBV5-4 15 CASIPTGGLNTEAFF
TRBV27 15 CASSPRTGRGTEAFF
TRBV27 13 CASSPPDRYGYTF
TRBV30 15 CAAERVAGGPGEQYF
TRBV19 14 CASSIPGLNTEAFF
TRBV12-3/TRBV12-4 12 CASSLPRNEQFF
TRBV7-8 15 CASSLGLRTVAEAFF
TRBV3-1/TRBV3-2 15 CASSQTIQGFYGYTF